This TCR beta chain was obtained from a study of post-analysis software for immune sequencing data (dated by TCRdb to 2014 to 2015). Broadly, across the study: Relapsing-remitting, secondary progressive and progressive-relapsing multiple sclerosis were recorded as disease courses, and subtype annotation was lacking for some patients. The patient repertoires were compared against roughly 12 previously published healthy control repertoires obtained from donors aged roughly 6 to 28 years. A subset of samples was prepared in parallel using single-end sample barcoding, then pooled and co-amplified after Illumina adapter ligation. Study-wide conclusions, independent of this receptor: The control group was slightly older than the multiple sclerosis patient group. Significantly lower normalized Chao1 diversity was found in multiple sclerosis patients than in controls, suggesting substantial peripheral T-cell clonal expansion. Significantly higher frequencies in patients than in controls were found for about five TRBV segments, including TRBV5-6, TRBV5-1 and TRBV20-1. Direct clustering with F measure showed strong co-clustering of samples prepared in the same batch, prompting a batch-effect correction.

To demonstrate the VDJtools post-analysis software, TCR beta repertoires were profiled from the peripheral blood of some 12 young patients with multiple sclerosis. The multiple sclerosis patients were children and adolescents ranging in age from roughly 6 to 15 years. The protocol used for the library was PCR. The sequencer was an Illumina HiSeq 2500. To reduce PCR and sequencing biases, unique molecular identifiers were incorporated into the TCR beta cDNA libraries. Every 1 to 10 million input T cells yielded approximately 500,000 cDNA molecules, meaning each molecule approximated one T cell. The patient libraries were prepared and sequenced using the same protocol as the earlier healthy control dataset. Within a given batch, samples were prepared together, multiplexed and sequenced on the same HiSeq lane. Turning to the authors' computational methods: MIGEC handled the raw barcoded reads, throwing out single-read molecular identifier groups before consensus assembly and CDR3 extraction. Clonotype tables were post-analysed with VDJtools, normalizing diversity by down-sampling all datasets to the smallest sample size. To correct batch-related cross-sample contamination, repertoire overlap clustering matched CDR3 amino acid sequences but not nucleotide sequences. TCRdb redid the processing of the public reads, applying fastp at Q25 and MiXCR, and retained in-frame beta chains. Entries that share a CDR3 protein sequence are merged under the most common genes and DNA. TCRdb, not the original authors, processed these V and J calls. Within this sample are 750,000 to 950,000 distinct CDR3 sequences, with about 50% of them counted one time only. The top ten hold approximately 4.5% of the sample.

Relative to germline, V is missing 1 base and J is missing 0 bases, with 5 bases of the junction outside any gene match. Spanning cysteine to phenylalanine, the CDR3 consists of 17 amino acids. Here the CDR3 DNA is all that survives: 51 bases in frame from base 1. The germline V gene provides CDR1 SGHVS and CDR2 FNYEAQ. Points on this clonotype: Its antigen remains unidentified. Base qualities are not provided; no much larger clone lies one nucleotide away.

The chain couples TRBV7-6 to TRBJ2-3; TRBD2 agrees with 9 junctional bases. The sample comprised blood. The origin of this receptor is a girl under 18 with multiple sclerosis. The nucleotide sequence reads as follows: TGTGCCAGCAGCTTAGTACTAGCGGGTCGGAGCACAGATACGCAGTATTTT. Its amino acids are CASSLVLAGRSTDTQYF.